This entry lists 10 T cell receptor beta chains sequenced from one sample in a study of blood T cell repertoires in COVID-19. TCRdb keeps only in-frame clones here, not all; method: immunoSEQ multiplex PCR. The table lists roughly 180,000 clones, more than 80% of them singletons. Sequencing was performed on peripheral blood. Every receptor here comes from a woman aged 60 to 75 with acute or convalescent COVID-19.

The chain is built from TRBV18 and TRBJ1-2, with D maybe TRBD1 (5 bases). Trimming took 0 bases from V and 4 from J, leaving 9 bases between them. Germline CDR1 reads KGHSH; CDR2 reads LQKENI. The CDR3 extends over 14 amino acids. The CDR3 DNA sequence: TGTGCCAGCTCACCACCAGGGGAGGTCTATGGCTACACCTTC. Its protein is CASSPPGEVYGYTF.

This clone was counted a single time. This chain joins TRBV9 and TRBJ1-5, with a tentative D call TRBD1 (6 bases). V shed 2 bases and J shed 3 bases, with 12 bases lying between them. Germline V gene data show CDR1 as SGDLS and CDR2 as YYNGEE. CDR3 length: 15 residues. The CDR3 protein is CASSVEQGYNQPQHF. The DNA of the CDR3 is TGTGCCAGCAGCGTTGAACAGGGCTACAATCAGCCCCAGCATTTT.

This rearrangement joins TRBV3-1 (or the pseudogene TRBV3-2) to TRBJ2-1, with 9 positions matching TRBD2. The CDR3 covers 16 residues. Losses at the gene ends were 5 bases for V and 9 bases for J; bases not matched to a gene: 14. Germline V CDR1 and CDR2: LGHDT, YNNKEL (reference sequence). The CDR3 reads CASSIGQGLAKGEQFF. CDR3 DNA: TGTGCCAGCAGCATCGGCCAGGGACTAGCTAAAGGTGAGCAGTTCTTC.

This rearrangement joins TRBV28 to TRBJ1-2; TRBD1 matches 9 bases. The V segment lost 5 bases and the J segment 8 bases; nucleotides outside the gene matches: 12. This CDR3 contains 15 residues. Germline loops: CDR1 MDHEN, CDR2 SYDVKM. For the CDR3, the DNA is TGTGCCAGCAGTCAGGACAGGGGAAGGGTCATGGGCTACACCTTC. Encoded protein: CASSQDRGRVMGYTF.

The rearrangement joins TRBV4-2 to TRBJ1-6, with a tentative D call TRBD1 (5 bases). The CDR3 consists of 15 residues. Trimming took 0 bases from V and 8 from J, leaving 11 bases between them. Germline assignment: CDR1 LGHNA and CDR2 YNFKEQ. CDR3 residues: CASSQETRDYSPLHF. In DNA form, the CDR3 reads TGTGCCAGCAGCCAAGAAACTAGGGACTATTCACCCCTCCACTTT.

As DNA, the CDR3 is TGTGCCAGCTCACCGATTTCCGGGTTCCCCGGTGGCTACACCTTC. It specifies CASSPISGFPGGYTF. The V and J genes are TRBV18 and TRBJ1-2; D unclear. CDR3 size: 15 residues. CDR1 and CDR2 (germline): KGHSH, LQKENI. V shed 3 bases and J shed 7 bases, with 18 bases lying between them.

CDR3: CATSGSGAQYNEQFF. The CDR3 DNA sequence: TGTGCCACCAGCGGTAGCGGGGCACAGTACAATGAGCAGTTCTTC. The chain recombines TRBV15 with TRBJ2-1; TRBD2 agrees at 8 bases. The germline gives CDR1 LNHNV, CDR2 YYDKDF (reference sequence). Trimming took 5 bases from V and 4 from J; bases not matched to a gene: 7. This CDR3 contains 15 residues.

This clone was picked up one time. The chain joins TRBV14 to TRBJ2-5; D is perhaps TRBD1 (7 bases). CDR1 is SGHDN, CDR2 FVKESK, per germline. Trimming pared 2 bases from V and 5 bases from J, leaving 12 bases between. The CDR3 is 14 amino acids. In DNA form, the CDR3 reads TGTGCCAGCAGCCAAACAGGGGCGGGGGAGACCCAGTACTTC. Translation: CASSQTGAGETQYF.

The V call is TRBV6-1, the J call TRBJ1-5, with 8 bases lining up with TRBD1. The CDR3 is made up of 15 amino acids. Germline loops: CDR1 MNHNS, CDR2 SASEGT. V was pared by 3 bases and J by 6 bases, with 7 bases of the junction left unmatched. The CDR3 DNA reads as TGTGCCAGCAGTGACCGGGACAGGAGGGTTCAGCCCCAGCATTTT. Amino acids: CASSDRDRRVQPQHF.

The table lists this clone with a count of one. The chain employs TRBV10-2 and TRBJ1-2, with TRBD1 identical over 9 bases. The trim removed 6 bases at V and 8 bases at J, leaving 7 bases unmatched. Germline V gene sequence: CDR1 WSHSY, CDR2 SAAADI. The CDR3 covers 13 residues. Here the CDR3 reads CASSEGTGSGYTF. Written as DNA, the CDR3 is TGCGCCAGCAGCGAAGGGACAGGGAGCGGCTACACCTTC.